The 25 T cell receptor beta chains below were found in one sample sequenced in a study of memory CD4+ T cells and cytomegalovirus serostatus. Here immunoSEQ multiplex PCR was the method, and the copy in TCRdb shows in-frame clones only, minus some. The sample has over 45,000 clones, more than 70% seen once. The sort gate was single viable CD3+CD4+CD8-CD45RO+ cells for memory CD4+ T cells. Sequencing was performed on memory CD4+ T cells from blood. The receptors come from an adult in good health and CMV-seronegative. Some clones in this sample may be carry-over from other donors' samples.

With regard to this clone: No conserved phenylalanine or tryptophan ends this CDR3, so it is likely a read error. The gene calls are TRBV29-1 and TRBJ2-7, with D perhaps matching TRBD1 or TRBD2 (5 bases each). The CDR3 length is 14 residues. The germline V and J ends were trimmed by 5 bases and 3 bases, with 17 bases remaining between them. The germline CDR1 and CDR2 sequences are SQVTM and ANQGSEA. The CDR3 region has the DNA TGCAGCGTTCTCTTAGAGGGCAGGGTCTACGAGCAGTACTCC. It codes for CSVLLEGRVYEQYS.

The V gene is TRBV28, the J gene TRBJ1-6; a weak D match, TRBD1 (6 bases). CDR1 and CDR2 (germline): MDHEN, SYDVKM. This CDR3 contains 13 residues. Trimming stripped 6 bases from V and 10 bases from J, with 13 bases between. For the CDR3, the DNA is TGTGCCAGCAGCGCGGGGGCTGACTCACCCCTCCACTTT. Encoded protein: CASSAGADSPLHF.

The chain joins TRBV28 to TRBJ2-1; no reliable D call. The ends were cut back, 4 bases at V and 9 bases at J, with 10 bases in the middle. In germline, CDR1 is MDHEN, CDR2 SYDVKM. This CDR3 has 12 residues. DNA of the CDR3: TGTGCCAGCAGTTCGCCGTTGACTGAGCAGTTCTTC. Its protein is CASSSPLTEQFF.

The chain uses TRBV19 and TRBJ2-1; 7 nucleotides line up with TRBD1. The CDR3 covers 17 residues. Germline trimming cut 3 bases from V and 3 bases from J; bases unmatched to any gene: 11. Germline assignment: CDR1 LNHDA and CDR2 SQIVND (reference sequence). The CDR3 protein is CASSIRSGTVYYNEQFF. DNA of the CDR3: TGTGCCAGTAGTATCCGATCCGGGACAGTCTACTACAATGAGCAGTTCTTC.

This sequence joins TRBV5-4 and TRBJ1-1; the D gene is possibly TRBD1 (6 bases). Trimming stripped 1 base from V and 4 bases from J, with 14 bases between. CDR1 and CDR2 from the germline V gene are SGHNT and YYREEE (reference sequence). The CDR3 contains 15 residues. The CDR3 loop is CASSLRETGGTEAFF. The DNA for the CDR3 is TGTGCCAGCAGCTTGAGGGAGACAGGAGGCACTGAAGCTTTCTTT.

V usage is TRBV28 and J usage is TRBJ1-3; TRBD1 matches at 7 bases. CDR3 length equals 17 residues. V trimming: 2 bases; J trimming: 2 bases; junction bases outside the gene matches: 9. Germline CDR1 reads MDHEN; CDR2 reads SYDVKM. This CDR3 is CASSLGTVRVPGNTIYF. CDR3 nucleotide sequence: TGTGCCAGCAGTTTAGGGACAGTGCGTGTACCTGGAAACACCATATATTTT.

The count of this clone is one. In DNA form, the CDR3 reads TGTGCCGCCTCCGGGGCGTACCAAGAGACCCAGTACTTC. Protein product: CAASGAYQETQYF. The rearrangement links TRBV6-5 to TRBJ2-5; D is possibly TRBD1 or TRBD2 (5 bases each). The CDR3 runs 13 residues. V lost 11 bases and J 0 bases, leaving 13 bases between the germline ends. In germline, CDR1 is MNHEY, CDR2 SVGAGI.

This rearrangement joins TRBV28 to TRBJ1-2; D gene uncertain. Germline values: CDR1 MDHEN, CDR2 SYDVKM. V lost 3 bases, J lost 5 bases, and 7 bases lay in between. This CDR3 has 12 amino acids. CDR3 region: CASSFRLYGYTF. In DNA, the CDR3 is TGTGCCAGCAGTTTCCGACTATATGGCTACACCTTC.

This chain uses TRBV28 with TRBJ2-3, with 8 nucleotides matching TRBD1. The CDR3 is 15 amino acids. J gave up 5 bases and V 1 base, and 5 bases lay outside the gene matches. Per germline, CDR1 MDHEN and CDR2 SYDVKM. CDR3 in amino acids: CASSLSSGGRDTQYF. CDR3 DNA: TGTGCCAGCAGTTTATCGTCAGGGGGCCGAGATACGCAGTATTTT.

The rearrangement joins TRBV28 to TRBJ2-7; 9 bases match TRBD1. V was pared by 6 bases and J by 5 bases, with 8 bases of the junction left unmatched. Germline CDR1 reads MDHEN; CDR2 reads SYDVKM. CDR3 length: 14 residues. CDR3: CASRKTGGRNEQYF. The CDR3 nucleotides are TGTGCCAGCAGGAAGACAGGGGGACGGAACGAGCAGTACTTC. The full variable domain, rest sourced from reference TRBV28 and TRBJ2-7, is DVKVTQSSRYLVKRTGEKVFLECVQDMDHENMFWYRQDPGLGLRLIYFSYDVKMKEKGDIPEGYSVSREKKERFSLILESASTNQTSMYLCASRKTGGRNEQYFGPGTRLTVT.

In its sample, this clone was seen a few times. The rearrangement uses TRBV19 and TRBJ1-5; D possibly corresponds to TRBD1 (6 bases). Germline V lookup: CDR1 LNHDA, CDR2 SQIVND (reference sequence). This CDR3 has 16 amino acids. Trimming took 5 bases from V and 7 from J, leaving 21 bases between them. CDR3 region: CASSGSLQGRNQPQHF. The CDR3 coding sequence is TGTGCCAGTAGTGGATCGTTACAGGGAAGAAACCAGCCCCAGCATTTT.

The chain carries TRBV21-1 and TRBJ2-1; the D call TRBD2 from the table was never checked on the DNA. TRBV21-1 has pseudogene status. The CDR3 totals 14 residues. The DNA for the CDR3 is TGTGCCAGCAGCGACCCTAGCGGGAGGAATGAGCAGTTCTTC. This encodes CASSDPSGRNEQFF.

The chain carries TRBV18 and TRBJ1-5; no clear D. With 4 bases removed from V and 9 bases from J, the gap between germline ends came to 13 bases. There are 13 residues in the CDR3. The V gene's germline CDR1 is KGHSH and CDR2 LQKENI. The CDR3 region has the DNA TGTGCCAGCTCACTAGAGGAGTATCGGCCCCAGCATTTT. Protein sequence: CASSLEEYRPQHF.

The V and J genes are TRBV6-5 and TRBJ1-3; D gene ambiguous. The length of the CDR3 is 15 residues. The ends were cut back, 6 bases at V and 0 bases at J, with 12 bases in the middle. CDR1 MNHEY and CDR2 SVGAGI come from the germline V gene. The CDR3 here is CASRADGNSGNTIYF. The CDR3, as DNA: TGTGCCAGCAGGGCGGACGGAAACTCTGGAAACACCATATATTTT.

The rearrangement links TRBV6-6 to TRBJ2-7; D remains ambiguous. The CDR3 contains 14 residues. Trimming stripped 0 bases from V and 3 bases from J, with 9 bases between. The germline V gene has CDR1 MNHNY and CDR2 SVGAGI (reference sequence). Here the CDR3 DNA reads TGTGCCAGCAGTTACTCGGCAGGCCGCTACGAGCAGTACTTC. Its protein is CASSYSAGRYEQYF.

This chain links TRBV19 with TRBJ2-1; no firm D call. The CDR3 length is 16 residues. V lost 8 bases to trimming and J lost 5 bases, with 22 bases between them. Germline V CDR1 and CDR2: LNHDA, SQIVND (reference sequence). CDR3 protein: CASGLRRPRGHNEQFF. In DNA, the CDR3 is TGTGCCAGTGGGTTAAGACGACCCCGCGGACACAATGAGCAGTTCTTC.

Here the CDR3 reads CASVGALGGYTF. The CDR3 bases are TGTGCCAGCGTGGGGGCCCTGGGTGGCTACACCTTC. The chain couples TRBV7-9 to TRBJ1-2; D perhaps matches TRBD1 (6 bases). There are 12 residues in the CDR3. V was shortened by 8 bases and J by 7 bases, with 14 bases between the two germline ends. CDR1 and CDR2 (germline): SEHNR, FQNEAQ (reference sequence).

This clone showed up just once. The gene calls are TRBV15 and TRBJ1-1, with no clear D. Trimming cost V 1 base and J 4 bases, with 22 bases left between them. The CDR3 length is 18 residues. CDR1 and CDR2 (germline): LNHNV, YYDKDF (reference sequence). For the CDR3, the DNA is TGTGCCACCAGCAGAGGAACAGCGGTCTCCGGGTTAATCACTGAAGCTTTCTTT. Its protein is CATSRGTAVSGLITEAFF.

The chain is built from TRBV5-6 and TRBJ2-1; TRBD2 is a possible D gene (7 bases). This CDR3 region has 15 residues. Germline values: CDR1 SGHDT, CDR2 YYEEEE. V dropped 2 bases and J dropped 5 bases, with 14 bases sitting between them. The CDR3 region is CASSFIGGGDNEQFF. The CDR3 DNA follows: TGTGCCAGCAGCTTCATAGGGGGAGGGGACAATGAGCAGTTCTTC.

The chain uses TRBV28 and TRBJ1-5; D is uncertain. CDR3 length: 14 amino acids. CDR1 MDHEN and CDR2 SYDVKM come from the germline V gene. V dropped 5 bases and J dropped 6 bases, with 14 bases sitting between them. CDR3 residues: CASSLKRQSQPQHF. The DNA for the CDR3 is TGTGCCAGCAGTCTAAAGAGGCAATCTCAGCCCCAGCATTTT.

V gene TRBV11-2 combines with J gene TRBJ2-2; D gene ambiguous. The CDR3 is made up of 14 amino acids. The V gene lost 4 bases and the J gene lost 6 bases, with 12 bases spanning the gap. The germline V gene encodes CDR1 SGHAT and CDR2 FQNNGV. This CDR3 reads CASSYRTAAGELFF. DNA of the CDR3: TGTGCCAGCAGCTACCGAACCGCCGCCGGGGAGCTGTTTTTT.

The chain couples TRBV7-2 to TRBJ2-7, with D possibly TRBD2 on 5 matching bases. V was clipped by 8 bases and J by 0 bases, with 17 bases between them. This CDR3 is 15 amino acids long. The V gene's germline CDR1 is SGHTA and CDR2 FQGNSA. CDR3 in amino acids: CASGELVHPSYEQYF. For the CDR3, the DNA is TGTGCCAGCGGCGAACTAGTCCACCCCTCCTACGAGCAGTACTTC. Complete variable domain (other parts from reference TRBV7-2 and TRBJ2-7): GAGVSQSPSNKVTEKGKDVELRCDPISGHTALYWYRQSLGQGLEFLIYFQGNSAPDKSGLPSDRFSAERTGGSVSTLTIQRTQQEDSAVYLCASGELVHPSYEQYFGPGTRLTVT.

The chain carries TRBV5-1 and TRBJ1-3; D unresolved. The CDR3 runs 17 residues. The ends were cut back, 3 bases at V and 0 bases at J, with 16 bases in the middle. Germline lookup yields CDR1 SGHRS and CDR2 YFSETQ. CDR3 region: CASSSPEEDHSGNTIYF. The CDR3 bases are TGCGCCAGCAGCTCCCCCGAGGAGGACCACTCTGGAAACACCATATATTTT. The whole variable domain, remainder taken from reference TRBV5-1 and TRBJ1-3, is KAGVTQTPRYLIKTRGQQVTLSCSPISGHRSVSWYQQTPGQGLQFLFEYFSETQRNKGNFPGRFSGRQFSNSRSEMNVSTLELGDSALYLCASSSPEEDHSGNTIYFGEGSWLTVV.

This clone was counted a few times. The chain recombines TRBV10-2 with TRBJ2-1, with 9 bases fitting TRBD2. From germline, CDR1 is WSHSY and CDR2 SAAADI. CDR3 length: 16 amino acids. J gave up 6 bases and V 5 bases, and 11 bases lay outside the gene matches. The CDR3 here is CASSNTGTSRRNEQFF. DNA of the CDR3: TGCGCCAGCAGTAATACCGGGACTAGCAGGCGCAATGAGCAGTTCTTC.

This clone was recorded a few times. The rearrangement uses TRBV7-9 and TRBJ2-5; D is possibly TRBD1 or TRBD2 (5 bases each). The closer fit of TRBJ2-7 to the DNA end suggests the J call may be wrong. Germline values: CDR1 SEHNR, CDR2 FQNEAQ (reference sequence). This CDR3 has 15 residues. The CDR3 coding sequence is TGTGCCAGCAGCCGCCTCGGGGACGCCTCCTACGAGCAGTACTTC. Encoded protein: CASSRLGDASYEQYF.